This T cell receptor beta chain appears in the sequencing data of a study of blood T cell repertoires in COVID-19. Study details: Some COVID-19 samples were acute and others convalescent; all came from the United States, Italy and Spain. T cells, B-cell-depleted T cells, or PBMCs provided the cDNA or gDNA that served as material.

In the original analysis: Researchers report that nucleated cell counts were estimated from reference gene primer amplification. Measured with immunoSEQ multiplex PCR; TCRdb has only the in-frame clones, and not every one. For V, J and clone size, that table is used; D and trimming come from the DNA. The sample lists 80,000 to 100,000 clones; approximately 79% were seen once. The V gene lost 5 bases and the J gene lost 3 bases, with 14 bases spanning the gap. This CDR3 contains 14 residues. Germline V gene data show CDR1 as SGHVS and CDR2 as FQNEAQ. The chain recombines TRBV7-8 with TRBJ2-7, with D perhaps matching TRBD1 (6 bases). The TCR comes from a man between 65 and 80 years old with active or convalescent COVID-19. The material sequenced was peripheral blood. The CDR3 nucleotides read TGTGCCAGCAGCGATAAGGGCAGGGGCTACGAGCAGTACTTC. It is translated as CASSDKGRGYEQYF.